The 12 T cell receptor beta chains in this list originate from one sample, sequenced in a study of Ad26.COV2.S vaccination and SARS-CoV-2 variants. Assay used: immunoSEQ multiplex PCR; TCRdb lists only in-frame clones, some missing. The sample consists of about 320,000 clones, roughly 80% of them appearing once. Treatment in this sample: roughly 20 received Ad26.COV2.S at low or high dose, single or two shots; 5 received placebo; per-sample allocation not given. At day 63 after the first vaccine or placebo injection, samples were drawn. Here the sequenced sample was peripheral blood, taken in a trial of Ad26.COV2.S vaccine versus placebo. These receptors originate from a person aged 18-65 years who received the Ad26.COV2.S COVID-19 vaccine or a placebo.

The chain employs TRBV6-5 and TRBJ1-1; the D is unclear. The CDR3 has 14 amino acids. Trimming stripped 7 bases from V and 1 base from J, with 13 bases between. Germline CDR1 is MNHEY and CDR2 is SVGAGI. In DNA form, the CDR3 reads TGTGCCAGCATAAGGAGGGAAGGGAACACTGAAGCTTTCTTT. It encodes CASIRREGNTEAFF.

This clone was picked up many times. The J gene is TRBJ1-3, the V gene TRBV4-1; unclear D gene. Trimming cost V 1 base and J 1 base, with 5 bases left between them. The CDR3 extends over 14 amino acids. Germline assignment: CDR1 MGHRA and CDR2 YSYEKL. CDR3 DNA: TGCGCCAGCAGCCAAGTAGGGTCTGGAAACACCATATATTTT. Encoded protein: CASSQVGSGNTIYF.

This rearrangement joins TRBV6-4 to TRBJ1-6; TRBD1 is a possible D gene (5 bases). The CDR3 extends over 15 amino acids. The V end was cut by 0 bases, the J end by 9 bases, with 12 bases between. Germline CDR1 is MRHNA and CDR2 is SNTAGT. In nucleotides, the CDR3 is TGTGCCAGCAGTGACTCATCAGGGTTCGGTTCACCCCTCCACTTT. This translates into CASSDSSGFGSPLHF.

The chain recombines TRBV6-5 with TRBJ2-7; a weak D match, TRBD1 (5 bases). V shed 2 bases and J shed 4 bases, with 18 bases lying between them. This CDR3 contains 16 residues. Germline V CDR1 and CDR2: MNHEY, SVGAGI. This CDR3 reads CASSYRPSQRGYEQYF. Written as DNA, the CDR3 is TGTGCCAGCAGTTACAGACCTTCACAAAGGGGTTACGAGCAGTACTTC.

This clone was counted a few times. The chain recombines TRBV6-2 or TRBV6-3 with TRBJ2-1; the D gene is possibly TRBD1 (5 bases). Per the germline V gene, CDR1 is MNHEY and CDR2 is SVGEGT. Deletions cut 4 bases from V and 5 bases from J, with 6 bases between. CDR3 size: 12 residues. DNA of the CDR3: TGTGCCAGCAGTTTAGGGGACAATGAGCAGTTCTTC. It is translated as CASSLGDNEQFF.

The chain's CDR3 is CASSQLDTQYF. In DNA form, the CDR3 reads TGTGCCAGCAGCCAATTAGATACGCAGTATTTT. The chain joins TRBV4-2 to TRBJ2-3; D is unresolved. Germline V CDR1 and CDR2: LGHNA, YNFKEQ. The CDR3 sequence is 11 residues long. Trimming cost V 2 bases and J 5 bases, with 2 bases left between them.

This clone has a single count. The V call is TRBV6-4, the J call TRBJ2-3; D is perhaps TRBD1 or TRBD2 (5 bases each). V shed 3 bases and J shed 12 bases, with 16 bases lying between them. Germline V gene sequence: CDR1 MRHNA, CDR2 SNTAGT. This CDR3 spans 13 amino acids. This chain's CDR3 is CASSEGIGTLQYF. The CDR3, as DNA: TGTGCCAGCAGTGAGGGGATCGGGACGCTCCAGTATTTT.

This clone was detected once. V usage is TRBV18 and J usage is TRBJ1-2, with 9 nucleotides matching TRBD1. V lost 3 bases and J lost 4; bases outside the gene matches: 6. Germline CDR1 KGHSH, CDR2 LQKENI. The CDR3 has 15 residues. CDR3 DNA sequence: TGTGCCAGCTCACCGGACCACAGGGGGCCCTATGGCTACACCTTC. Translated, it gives CASSPDHRGPYGYTF.

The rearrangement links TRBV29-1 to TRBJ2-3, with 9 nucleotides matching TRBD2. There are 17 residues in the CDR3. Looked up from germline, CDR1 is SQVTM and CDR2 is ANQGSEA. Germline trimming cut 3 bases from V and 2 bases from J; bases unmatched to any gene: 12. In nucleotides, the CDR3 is TGCAGCGTTGATAATCCTGGCGGGGGGGCCTTCACAGATACGCAGTATTTT. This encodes CSVDNPGGGAFTDTQYF.

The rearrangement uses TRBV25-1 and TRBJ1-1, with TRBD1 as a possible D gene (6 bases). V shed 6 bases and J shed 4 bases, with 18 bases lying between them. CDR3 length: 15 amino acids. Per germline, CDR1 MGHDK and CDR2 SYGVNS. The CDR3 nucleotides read TGTGCCAGCAGCCCTGAAATCTGGGGGCTCACTGAAGCTTTCTTT. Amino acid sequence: CASSPEIWGLTEAFF.

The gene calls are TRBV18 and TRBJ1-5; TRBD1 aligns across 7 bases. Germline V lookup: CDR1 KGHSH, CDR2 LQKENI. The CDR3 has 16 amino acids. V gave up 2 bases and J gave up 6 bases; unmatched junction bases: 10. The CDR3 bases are TGTGCCAGCTCACCAGCCGACAGGGTGGGAGGTCAGCCCCAGCATTTT. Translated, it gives CASSPADRVGGQPQHF. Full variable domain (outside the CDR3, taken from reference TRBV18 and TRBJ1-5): NAGVMQNPRHLVRRRGQEARLRCSPMKGHSHVYWYRQLPEEGLKFMVYLQKENIIDESGMPKERFSAEFPKEGPSILRIQQVVRGDSAAYFCASSPADRVGGQPQHFGDGTRLSIL.

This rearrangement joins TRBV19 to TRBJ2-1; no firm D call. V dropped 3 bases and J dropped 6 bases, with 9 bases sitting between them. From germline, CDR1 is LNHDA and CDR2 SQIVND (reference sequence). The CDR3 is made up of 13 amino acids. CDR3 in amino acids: CASSILGVNEQFF. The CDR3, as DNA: TGTGCCAGTAGTATCCTAGGCGTCAATGAGCAGTTCTTC. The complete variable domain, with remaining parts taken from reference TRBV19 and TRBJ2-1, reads DGGITQSPKYLFRKEGQNVTLSCEQNLNHDAMYWYRQDPGQGLRLIYYSQIVNDFQKGDIAEGYSVSREKKESFPLTVTSAQKNPTAFYLCASSILGVNEQFFGPGTRLTVL.